Listed below are T cell receptor beta chains from one sample, sequenced in a study of T cells in Graves' hyperthyroidism and ophthalmopathy. A single record per CDR3 protein comes from TCRdb applying MiXCR to the multiplex PCR reads. Of 150,000 to 200,000 distinct CDR3 sequences in the sample, approximately 15% were seen once. Source material: blood. The receptors here all came from a woman aged 45-59 years with Graves' hyperthyroidism. Each CDR3 is given with its conserved first and last residue.

CDR3: CASGGGSVESGKLFF
V: TRBV10-2

CDR3: CASRSQGWGENEQFF
V: TRBV12-3/TRBV12-4

CDR3: CASSYHTDTQYF
V: TRBV2

CDR3: CASSADSYSNQPQHF
V: TRBV18

CDR3: CASSLAGADEAFF
V: TRBV7-2

CDR3: CSARFSRGAPLHF
V: TRBV20-1

CDR3: CASSIPGGYEQYF
V: TRBV19

CDR3: CASIRGAGIEETQYF
V: TRBV5-1

CDR3: CASQASLETQYF
V: TRBV6-1

CDR3: CASSLVGPYEQYF
V: TRBV7-2

CDR3: CTSSLGADRSYGYTF
V: TRBV7-9

CDR3: CASSAQGGASEKLFF
V: TRBV7-6

CDR3: CASSIAGSGAYNEQFF
V: TRBV19

CDR3: CASSYSGTGTNTIYF
V: TRBV6-6

CDR3: CATSRTDRGRGQPQHF
V: TRBV15

CDR3: CASTKLGGNTEAFF
V: TRBV6-1

CDR3: CASSLRNLRDDLNEQFF
V: TRBV7-2

CDR3: CASSPPPVRSGVSSYEQYF
V: TRBV28

CDR3: CASSSGRERDTQYF
V: TRBV7-7

CDR3: CASSGTGQFITEAFF
V: TRBV9

CDR3: CASSPQGGITEAFF
V: TRBV3-1

CDR3: CASSSLRWEMSNYGYTF
V: TRBV27

CDR3: CASRGTGLNYGYTF
V: TRBV12-3/TRBV12-4

CDR3: CASSFPGAGELFF
V: TRBV27

CDR3: CASSPQSGFSTDTQYF
V: TRBV9

CDR3: CASSLGRSRGYTF
V: TRBV12-3/TRBV12-4

CDR3: CASSPRPPTAYAGYTF
V: TRBV18

CDR3: CASSEPGGSAEAFF
V: TRBV25-1

CDR3: CASSGGISEAFF
V: TRBV11-2

CDR3: CASSFRPNSMGQPQHF
V: TRBV7-2

CDR3: CASSDGRGMNTEAFF
V: TRBV6-1

CDR3: CASSFYNGNTIYF
V: TRBV12-3/TRBV12-4

CDR3: CASSHLGPYNEQFF
V: TRBV14

CDR3: CASSSRTGTGELFF
V: TRBV11-2

CDR3: CASSQEKRGSDTQYF
V: TRBV4-1

CDR3: CASTGTSGEGAQFF
V: TRBV2

CDR3: CASSYGLAGAFQGTQYF
V: TRBV6-2/TRBV6-3

CDR3: CASSDRVNSPLHF
V: TRBV6-1

CDR3: CASSWAWVTGTGGADTQYF
V: TRBV7-2

CDR3: CASSRPDTYEQYF
V: TRBV25-1

CDR3: CASSIRGDQDNEQFF
V: TRBV7-6

CDR3: CASSLATRGRREQFF
V: TRBV5-6

CDR3: CASSQRRVNTEAFF
V: TRBV6-1

CDR3: CASSLRVAEAEQYF
V: TRBV7-2

CDR3: CASSASSNQPQHF
V: TRBV6-4

CDR3: CASRSDRGGNQPQHF
V: TRBV6-1

CDR3: CASSIGVGDADTQYF
V: TRBV19

CDR3: CASSQQGQSSNEQFF
V: TRBV4-2

CDR3: CASSTGQQGGTQYF
V: TRBV28

CDR3: CASRPTGSNTEAFF
V: TRBV19

CDR3: CASIWAAEAFF
V: TRBV27

CDR3: CASSPTGPHEQYF
V: TRBV12-3/TRBV12-4

CDR3: CASSKTAGRGSGNTIYF
V: TRBV9

CDR3: CASSPSTAYGYTF
V: TRBV18

CDR3: CASSYYRDTEAFF
V: TRBV6-2/TRBV6-3

CDR3: CSVVFFERGSTDTQYF
V: TRBV29-1

CDR3: CASSLGTFMGSATGELFF
V: TRBV7-9

CDR3: CASSLASVVEAFF
V: TRBV12-3/TRBV12-4

CDR3: CASRSGTGPSTVSNQPQHF
V: TRBV2